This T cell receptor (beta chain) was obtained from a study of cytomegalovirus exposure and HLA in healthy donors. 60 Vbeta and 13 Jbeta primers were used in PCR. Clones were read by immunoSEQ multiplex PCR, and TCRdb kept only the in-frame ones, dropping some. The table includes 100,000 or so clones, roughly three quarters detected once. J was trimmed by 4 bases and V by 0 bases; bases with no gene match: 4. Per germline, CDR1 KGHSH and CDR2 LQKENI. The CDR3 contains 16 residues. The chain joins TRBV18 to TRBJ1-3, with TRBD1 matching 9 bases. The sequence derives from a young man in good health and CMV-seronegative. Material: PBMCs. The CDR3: CASSPPGTGQGNTIYF. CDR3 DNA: TGTGCCAGCTCACCACCGGGGACAGGGCAGGGAAACACCATATATTTT.